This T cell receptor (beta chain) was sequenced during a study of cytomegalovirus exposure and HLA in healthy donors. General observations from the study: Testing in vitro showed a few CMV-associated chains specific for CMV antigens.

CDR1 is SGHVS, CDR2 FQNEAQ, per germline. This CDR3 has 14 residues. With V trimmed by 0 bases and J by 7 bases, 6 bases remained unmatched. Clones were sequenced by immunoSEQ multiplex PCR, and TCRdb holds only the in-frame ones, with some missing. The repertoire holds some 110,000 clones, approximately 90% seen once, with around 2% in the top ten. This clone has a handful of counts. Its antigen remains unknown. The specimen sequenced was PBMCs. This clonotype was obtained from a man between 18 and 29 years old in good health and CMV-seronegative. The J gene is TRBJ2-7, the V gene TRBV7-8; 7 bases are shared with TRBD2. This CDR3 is CASSLALPGGEQYF. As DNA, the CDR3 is TGTGCCAGCAGCTTAGCACTCCCGGGGGGTGAGCAGTACTTC.